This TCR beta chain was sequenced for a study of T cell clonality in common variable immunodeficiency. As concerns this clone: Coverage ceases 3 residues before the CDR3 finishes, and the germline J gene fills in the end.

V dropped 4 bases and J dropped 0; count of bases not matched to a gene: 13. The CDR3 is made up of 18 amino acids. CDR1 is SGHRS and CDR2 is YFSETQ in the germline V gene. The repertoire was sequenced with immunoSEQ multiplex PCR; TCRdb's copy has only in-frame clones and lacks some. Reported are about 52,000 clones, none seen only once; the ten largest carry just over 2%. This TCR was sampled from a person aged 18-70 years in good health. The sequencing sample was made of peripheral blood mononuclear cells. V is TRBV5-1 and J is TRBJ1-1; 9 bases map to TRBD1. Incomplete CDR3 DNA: TGCGCCAGCAGCCGCCTCGGGACAGGGCCCTCCATGAACACTGAA. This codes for CASSRLGTGPSMNTE. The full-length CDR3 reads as CASSRLGTGPSMNTEAFF.